The 7 T cell receptor beta chains presented below share a single source sample, sequenced in a study of T cell repertoires in cytomegalovirus infection. TCRdb re-analysed the reads in MiXCR, keeping a single row per CDR3 protein. Of about 360,000 distinct CDR3 sequences in the sample, less than 20% were seen once. Source material: PBMCs. Source of these receptors: a human donor in good health (CMV status not recorded). Some clones in this sample may be carry-over from other donors' samples.

This clonotype was picked up many times. The V gene is TRBV7-2, the J gene TRBJ2-3; 7 bases are shared with TRBD2. The CDR3 length is 16 residues. From germline, CDR1 is SGHTA and CDR2 FQGNSA. The V and J ends lost 0 bases and 0 bases, in that order; junction bases with no gene match: 3. The CDR3 DNA is TGTGCCAGCAGCTTAGCGGGGGGGTCGAGCACAGATACGCAGTATTTT. As protein: CASSLAGGSSTDTQYF.

The gene calls are TRBV5-4 and TRBJ2-2; TRBD2 aligns across 11 bases. This CDR3 has 17 residues. The V and J ends lost 2 bases and 7 bases, in that order; junction bases with no gene match: 10. From germline, CDR1 is SGHNT and CDR2 YYREEE (reference sequence). CDR3 nucleotide sequence: TGTGCCAGCAGCTTTCAGACTAGCGGGGCCGCAAACGGGGAGCTGTTTTTT. This sequence encodes CASSFQTSGAANGELFF.

The sample holds many counts of this clonotype. The chain links TRBV7-2 to TRBJ2-7; TRBD2 might be the D (6 bases). The germline V gene has CDR1 SGHTA and CDR2 FQGNSA. V lost 5 bases and J 2 bases, leaving 13 bases between the germline ends. The CDR3 length is 14 residues. For the CDR3, the DNA is TGTGCCAGCAGCGCGACCCGCGGGACCTACGAGCAGTACTTC. The encoded protein is CASSATRGTYEQYF.

This chain joins TRBV7-2 and TRBJ2-3, with D unclear. Trimming removed 0 bases from V and 4 bases from J, with 5 bases in between. CDR1 and CDR2 (germline): SGHTA, FQGNSA. The CDR3 consists of 13 residues. The CDR3 protein is CASSLAIADTQYF. CDR3 sequence (DNA): TGTGCCAGCAGCTTAGCCATAGCAGATACGCAGTATTTT.

This clonotype was detected only a few times. This chain connects TRBV12-3 or TRBV12-4 to TRBJ1-2, with a weak D call TRBD1 (5 bases). The germline V and J ends were trimmed by 5 bases and 4 bases, with 11 bases remaining between them. The CDR3 runs to 13 residues. This CDR3 is CASSNQGIYGYTF. In DNA, the CDR3 is TGTGCCAGCAGTAATCAGGGAATCTATGGCTACACCTTC.

This clonotype appeared many times. The chain has TRBV20-1 and TRBJ1-3; D is undetermined. This CDR3 comprises 17 residues. V lost 0 bases and J 4 bases, leaving 19 bases between the germline ends. CDR1 and CDR2 (germline): DFQATT, SNEGSKA (reference sequence). The CDR3 DNA is TGCAGTGCTAGAGATCCTGCGCGCGGGGTCGGAGGAAACACCATATATTTT. Translation gives CSARDPARGVGGNTIYF.

This chain connects TRBV29-1 to TRBJ2-3; 11 nucleotides match TRBD2. The CDR3 runs 17 residues. CDR1 is SQVTM, CDR2 ANQGSEA, per germline. The trim removed 4 bases at V and 0 bases at J, leaving 9 bases unmatched. This CDR3 is CSVGQASGRPSTDTQYF. CDR3 nucleotide sequence: TGCAGCGTTGGACAGGCTAGCGGGAGGCCGAGCACAGATACGCAGTATTTT.